This TCR beta chain was sequenced during a study of blood T cell repertoires in COVID-19. Study-wide background: PBMCs, B-cell-depleted T cells, or T cells provided the cDNA or gDNA that made up the material.

Original methodology: Estimated nucleated cell counts came from reference gene primer amplification. Profiling relied on immunoSEQ multiplex PCR, and the TCRdb table lists in-frame clones only, not all of them. The DNA was the basis for D and trimming; V, J and clone size are from that table. The profile shows under 95,000 clones, around nine tenths of them singletons. V was pared by 6 bases and J by 7 bases, with 12 bases of the junction left unmatched. The CDR3 runs to 17 residues. Per the germline V gene, CDR1 is MNHGY and CDR2 is SVAAGI. J is TRBJ1-4 and V is TRBV6-9; 12 bases map to TRBD1. This receptor was taken from a man in his sixties with acute or convalescent COVID-19. Specimen: peripheral blood. The CDR3 DNA is TGTGCCAGCAGCTTGGGGGGGACAGGGGGCGAAAGTGAAAAACTGTTTTTT. As protein: CASSLGGTGGESEKLFF.